The rows below give T cell receptor beta chains drawn from one sample of a study of blood T cells in healthy people across ages. One entry per CDR3 protein results from TCRdb running MiXCR on the 5' RACE reads. The repertoire holds roughly 1,800,000 distinct CDR3 sequences, with approximately 50% as singletons. The sequenced material came from blood. The receptors shown here come from a woman aged 40 to 55 in good health. The CDR3 runs from the conserved cysteine through the conserved F or W. D genes are given only for firm matches. Clone size is shown for a subset of rows, as once, few, many or a class of expanded clone.

TRBJ2-3 | 14 | . | TRBV9 | . | CASSVTPGPAAQYF | TGTGCCAGCAGCGTAACCCCAGGGCCCGCTGCGCAGTATTTT
TRBJ2-5 | 13 | . | TRBV9 | few | CASSVNSGETQYF | TGTGCCAGCAGCGTTAATAGTGGGGAGACCCAGTACTTC
TRBJ2-3 | 18 | . | TRBV5-1 | . | CASTLRPSTPTSTDTQYF | TGCGCCAGCACCTTAAGGCCTTCGACACCGACCAGCACAGATACGCAGTATTTT
TRBJ2-1 | 12 | . | TRBV29-1 | few | CSAYRVYNEQFF | TGCAGCGCATACAGGGTCTACAATGAGCAGTTCTTC
TRBJ1-2 | 15 | . | TRBV11-1 | . | CASSPGGASLASYTF | TGTGCCAGCAGCCCGGGGGGAGCATCCCTCGCGAGCTACACCTTC
TRBJ1-4 | 17 | . | TRBV27 | . | CASSPRYQAGLNEKLFF | TGTGCCAGCAGTCCTCGATATCAGGCGGGACTTAATGAAAAACTGTTTTTT
TRBJ2-7 | 15 | TRBD1 | TRBV2 | . | CASSAGQGSFHEQYF | TGTGCCAGCAGTGCGGGACAGGGATCTTTCCACGAGCAGTACTTC
TRBJ1-1 | 16 | TRBD1 | TRBV20-1 | . | CSAGKDRGRLNTEAFF | TGCAGTGCTGGAAAAGACAGGGGACGACTGAACACTGAAGCTTTCTTT
TRBJ2-1 | 16 | . | TRBV9 | . | CASSVDDRSSYNEQFF | TGTGCCAGCAGCGTAGATGACAGGAGCTCCTACAATGAGCAGTTCTTC
TRBJ1-2 | 14 | . | TRBV12-3/TRBV12-4 | . | CASSPRVLDYGYTF | TGTGCCAGCAGTCCTAGGGTTTTAGACTATGGCTACACCTTC
TRBJ1-4 | 13 | TRBD1 | TRBV12-3/TRBV12-4 | . | CASGTGVNEKLFF | TGTGCCAGCGGGACAGGGGTGAATGAAAAACTGTTTTTT
TRBJ2-7 | 14 | . | TRBV7-9 | few | CASSTETASYEQYF | TGTGCCAGCAGCACTGAAACGGCCTCCTACGAGCAGTACTTC
TRBJ2-5 | 14 | TRBD2 | TRBV28 | . | CASSPRLAGATQYF | TGTGCCAGCAGTCCAAGACTAGCTGGGGCGACCCAGTACTTC
TRBJ2-5 | 16 | TRBD1 | TRBV7-2 | . | CASSLAGTGQLKEQYF | TGTGCCAGCAGCTTGGCCGGGACAGGGCAACTGAAGGAGCAGTACTTC
TRBJ2-5 | 16 | . | TRBV5-1 | . | CASSLDGGGVRGTQYF | TGCGCCAGCAGCTTGGATGGAGGGGGTGTGCGAGGGACCCAGTACTTC
TRBJ2-5 | 16 | TRBD2 | TRBV28 | few | CASSSRGLAGEETQYF | TGTGCCAGCAGTTCCCGGGGACTAGCGGGGGAAGAGACCCAGTACTTC
TRBJ1-2 | 14 | TRBD1 | TRBV2 | . | CASSARDRSYGYTF | TGTGCCAGCAGTGCCCGGGACAGGTCGTATGGCTACACCTTC
TRBJ1-1 | 14 | . | TRBV6-2/TRBV6-3 | . | CASREPGQNTEAFF | TGTGCCAGCAGGGAACCAGGGCAGAACACTGAAGCTTTCTTT
TRBJ2-1 | 15 | . | TRBV9 | . | CASSVDSTSYNEQFF | TGTGCCAGCAGCGTAGATTCAACCTCCTACAATGAGCAGTTCTTC
TRBJ2-7 | 18 | TRBD2 | TRBV5-1 | . | CASSFPSRPSGHTYEQYF | TGCGCCAGCAGCTTTCCTTCGCGGCCTAGCGGGCACACCTACGAGCAGTACTTC
TRBJ2-1 | 14 | TRBD2 | TRBV6-2/TRBV6-3 | once | CVRQRGGQKGEQFF | TGTGTCAGGCAGCGGGGGGGCCAGAAGGGTGAGCAGTTCTTC
TRBJ2-1 | 16 | . | TRBV4-3 | . | CASSFSRGAYNNEQFF | TGCGCCAGCAGCTTCAGCCGAGGGGCATATAACAATGAGCAGTTCTTC
TRBJ1-2 | 11 | . | TRBV28 | . | CASSRDGDYTF | TGTGCCAGCAGTAGGGACGGAGACTACACCTTC
TRBJ2-4 | 15 | . | TRBV27 | few | CASSLLGQARNIQYF | TGTGCCAGCAGTTTATTGGGGCAGGCCAGAAACATTCAGTACTTC
TRBJ2-7 | 13 | . | TRBV4-3 | few | CASSQDLTGEQYF | TGCGCCAGCAGCCAAGATTTGACTGGGGAGCAGTACTTC
TRBJ2-5 | 15 | . | TRBV5-1 | . | CASSLDTDYQETQYF | TGCGCCAGCAGCTTGGATACAGATTACCAAGAGACCCAGTACTTC
TRBJ1-2 | 14 | . | TRBV5-1 | . | CASSPDTRNYGYTF | TGCGCCAGCAGCCCCGATACCCGAAACTATGGCTACACCTTC
TRBJ2-5 | 15 | . | TRBV11-2 | . | CASSLTGWGGETQYF | TGTGCCAGCAGCTTAACGGGGTGGGGTGGGGAGACCCAGTACTTC
TRBJ2-3 | 13 | . | TRBV10-1 | once | CASSESGPYTQYF | TGCGCCAGCAGTGAATCGGGACCCTATACGCAGTATTTT
TRBJ2-5 | 18 | . | TRBV9 | few | CASSVATMEGRRGKTQYF | TGTGCCAGCAGCGTAGCCACGATGGAAGGGCGGAGGGGGAAGACCCAGTACTTC
TRBJ2-5 | 10 | . | TRBV20-1 | . | CSAVRGTQYF | TGCAGTGCTGTAAGAGGGACCCAGTACTTC
TRBJ2-1 | 15 | TRBD2 | TRBV4-2 | . | CASSQVSGGVNEQFF | TGTGCCAGCAGCCAAGTAAGCGGGGGGGTAAATGAGCAGTTCTTC
TRBJ2-5 | 16 | . | TRBV6-2/TRBV6-3 | . | CVSSYSWQGVREAQYF | TGTGTCAGCAGTTACTCGTGGCAGGGGGTAAGGGAGGCCCAGTACTTC
TRBJ2-3 | 14 | TRBD2 | TRBV4-2 | . | CAGSQGLAQDTQYF | TGTGCCGGCAGCCAAGGACTAGCGCAAGATACGCAGTATTTT
TRBJ1-4 | 16 | . | TRBV21-1 | . | CASSTPGQGRNEKLFF | TGTGCCAGCAGCACCCCGGGACAGGGGAGGAATGAAAAACTGTTTTTT
TRBJ1-4 | 13 | . | TRBV6-5 | . | CASRGFTNEKLFF | TGTGCCAGCAGGGGCTTTACTAATGAAAAACTGTTTTTT
TRBJ2-5 | 14 | . | TRBV25-1 | . | CASSEFAGEETQYF | TGTGCCAGCAGTGAATTCGCGGGCGAAGAGACCCAGTACTTC
TRBJ2-6 | 16 | . | TRBV27 | few | CASSSKGFSGANVLTF | TGTGCCAGCAGTTCTAAGGGGTTCTCTGGGGCCAACGTCCTGACTTTC
TRBJ1-5 | 19 | . | TRBV3-1 | . | CASSQDCPRQANSNQPQHF | TGTGCCAGCAGCCAAGATTGCCCCCGACAGGCGAATAGCAATCAGCCCCAGCATTTT
TRBJ2-1 | 15 | TRBD2 | TRBV15 | few | CATSRDRRLAGGEFF | TGTGCCACCAGCAGAGATAGGAGGCTAGCGGGGGGGGAGTTCTTC
TRBJ2-1 | 15 | TRBD2 | TRBV7-2 | few | CASSPAGGTYNEQFF | TGTGCCAGCAGCCCAGCGGGGGGTACATACAATGAGCAGTTCTTC
TRBJ2-6 | 15 | . | TRBV6-1 | . | CASRPGGSGANVPTF | TGTGCCAGCAGACCCGGAGGTTCTGGGGCCAACGTCCCGACTTTC
TRBJ1-2 | 14 | . | TRBV4-3 | . | CASSRSGANYGYTF | TGCGCCAGCAGTCGGTCAGGGGCCAACTATGGCTACACCTTC
TRBJ2-5 | 16 | TRBD2 | TRBV20-1 | . | CSVRLTSGGAQETQYF | TGCAGTGTCCGCCTGACTAGCGGGGGGGCCCAAGAGACCCAGTACTTC
TRBJ1-2 | 13 | . | TRBV14 | . | CASSQKGVYGYTF | TGTGCCAGCAGCCAAAAAGGGGTCTATGGCTACACCTTC
TRBJ2-7 | 14 | . | TRBV7-6 | . | CASSLESGPGEQYF | TGTGCCAGCAGCTTAGAATCAGGGCCGGGCGAGCAGTACTTC
TRBJ1-6 | 16 | TRBD1 | TRBV12-3/TRBV12-4 | . | CASSLTGGSSNSPLHF | TGTGCCAGCAGCCTTACAGGGGGCTCGTCGAATTCACCCCTCCACTTT
TRBJ2-7 | 12 | . | TRBV20-1 | . | CSATDTGSEQYF | TGCAGTGCTACCGATACAGGGTCCGAGCAGTACTTC
TRBJ2-6 | 15 | . | TRBV5-1 | . | CASSVTPPGANVLTF | TGCGCCAGCAGCGTAACTCCCCCTGGGGCCAACGTCCTGACTTTC
TRBJ2-7 | 14 | . | TRBV29-1 | few | CSADSGTDTYEQYF | TGCAGCGCCGATTCCGGGACGGATACCTACGAGCAGTACTTC
TRBJ2-7 | 15 | TRBD1 | TRBV7-2 | . | CASSLGGQGQYEQYF | TGTGCCAGCAGCTTAGGCGGACAGGGGCAGTACGAGCAGTACTTC
TRBJ2-5 | 15 | . | TRBV4-1 | . | CASSQDRQSQETQYF | TGCGCCAGCAGCCAAGATCGCCAGTCGCAAGAGACCCAGTACTTC
TRBJ2-5 | 17 | . | TRBV14 | . | CASSQARGPPRGETQYF | TGTGCCAGCAGCCAAGCGAGAGGGCCCCCTCGGGGTGAGACCCAGTACTTC
TRBJ2-7 | 12 | . | TRBV20-1 | few | CSAWRDEYEQYF | TGCAGTGCTTGGCGGGATGAGTACGAGCAGTACTTC